A selection of T cell receptor beta chains follows, all from one sample in a study of T cell responses to AZD1222 COVID-19 vaccine. Repertoires were generated with immunoSEQ multiplex PCR, while TCRdb's copy carries only in-frame clones and drops some. The sample lists 130,000 to 150,000 clones; roughly 88% were seen once. Sequencing was performed on peripheral blood, taken on day 0 of AZD1222 vaccination. These receptors were obtained from an adult in good health. Both conserved end residues are part of each CDR3. The D gene is left open where the match is weak.

CDR3 length: 14; V gene: TRBV21-1; J gene: TRBJ2-3; D gene: NA; CDR3 DNA: TGTGCCAGCAGCAAGAAGGCCCTCACAGATACGCAGTATTTT; CDR3 protein: CASSKKALTDTQYF
CDR3 length: 14; V gene: TRBV27; J gene: TRBJ2-7; D gene: TRBD1; CDR3 DNA: TGTGCCAGCAGTCTCGGACAGGGCCCCTACGAGCAGTACTTC; CDR3 protein: CASSLGQGPYEQYF
CDR3 length: 15; V gene: TRBV2; J gene: TRBJ1-5; D gene: NA; CDR3 DNA: TGTGCCAGCAGGGATCCCCGCCGCGGCAATCAGCCCCAGCATTTT; CDR3 protein: CASRDPRRGNQPQHF
CDR3 length: 18; V gene: TRBV5-6; J gene: TRBJ1-4; D gene: NA; CDR3 DNA: TGTGCCAGCAGCTTGGATAAAGGACAAACCTCAACTAATGAAAAACTGTTTTTT; CDR3 protein: CASSLDKGQTSTNEKLFF
CDR3 length: 15; V gene: TRBV7-2; J gene: TRBJ2-3; D gene: NA; CDR3 DNA: TGTGCCAGCAGCTTTTACGTCGCAGGGGAAGATACGCAGTATTTT; CDR3 protein: CASSFYVAGEDTQYF
CDR3 length: 15; V gene: TRBV24-1; J gene: TRBJ1-1; D gene: NA; CDR3 DNA: TGTGCCACCGTGGACGGGCGACGGGGAAAAACTGAAGCTTTCTTT; CDR3 protein: CATVDGRRGKTEAFF
CDR3 length: 13; V gene: TRBV6-2/TRBV6-3; J gene: TRBJ2-3; D gene: NA; CDR3 DNA: TGTGCCAGCAGTTTCGGGGGTACAGATACGCAGTATTTT; CDR3 protein: CASSFGGTDTQYF
CDR3 length: 15; V gene: TRBV5-4; J gene: TRBJ1-2; D gene: TRBD1; CDR3 DNA: TGTGCCAGCAGCTACCCCGGGGCAGGGGGCTATGGCTACACCTTC; CDR3 protein: CASSYPGAGGYGYTF
CDR3 length: 15; V gene: TRBV7-2; J gene: TRBJ1-5; D gene: NA; CDR3 DNA: TGTGCCAGCAGCTTAAGTTCCGAGGGCAATCAGCCCCAGCATTTT; CDR3 protein: CASSLSSEGNQPQHF
CDR3 length: 16; V gene: TRBV9; J gene: TRBJ1-4; D gene: TRBD1; CDR3 DNA: TGTGCCAGCAGCGTCGGACAGGGGAACACTAATGAAAAACTGTTTTTT; CDR3 protein: CASSVGQGNTNEKLFF